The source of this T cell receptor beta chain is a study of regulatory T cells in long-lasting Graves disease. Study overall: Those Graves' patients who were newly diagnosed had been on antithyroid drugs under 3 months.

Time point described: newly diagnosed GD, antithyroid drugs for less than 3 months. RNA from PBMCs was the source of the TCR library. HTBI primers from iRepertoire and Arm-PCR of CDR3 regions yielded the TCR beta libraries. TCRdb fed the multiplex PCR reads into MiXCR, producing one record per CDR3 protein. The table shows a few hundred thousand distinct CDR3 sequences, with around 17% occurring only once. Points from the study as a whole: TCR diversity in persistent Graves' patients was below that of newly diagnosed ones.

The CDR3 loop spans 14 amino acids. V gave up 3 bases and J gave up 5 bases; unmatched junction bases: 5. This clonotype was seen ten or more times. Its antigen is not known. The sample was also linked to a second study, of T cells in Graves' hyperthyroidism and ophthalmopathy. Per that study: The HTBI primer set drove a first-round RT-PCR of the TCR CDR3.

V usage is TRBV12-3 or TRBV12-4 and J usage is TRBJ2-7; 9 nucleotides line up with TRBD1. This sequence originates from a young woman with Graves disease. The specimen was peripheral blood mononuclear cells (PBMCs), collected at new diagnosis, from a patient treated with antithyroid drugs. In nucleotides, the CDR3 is TGTGCCAGCAGTTTTACAGGGGGCGCCGACGAGCAGTACTTC. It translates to CASSFTGGADEQYF.